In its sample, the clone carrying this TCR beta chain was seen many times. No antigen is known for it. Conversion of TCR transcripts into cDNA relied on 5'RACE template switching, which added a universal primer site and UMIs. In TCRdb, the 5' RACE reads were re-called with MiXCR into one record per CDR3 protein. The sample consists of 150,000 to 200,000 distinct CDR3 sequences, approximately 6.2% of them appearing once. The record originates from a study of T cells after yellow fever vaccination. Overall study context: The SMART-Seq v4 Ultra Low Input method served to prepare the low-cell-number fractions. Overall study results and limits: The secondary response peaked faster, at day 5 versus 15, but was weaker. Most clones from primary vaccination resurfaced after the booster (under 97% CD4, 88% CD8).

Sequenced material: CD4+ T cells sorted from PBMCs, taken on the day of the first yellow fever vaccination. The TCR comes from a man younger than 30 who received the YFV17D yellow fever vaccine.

The CDR3 spells CASSSVVAGGRELFF. The CDR3 coding sequence is TGTGCCAGCAGCTCCGTGGTAGCGGGGGGGAGGGAGCTGTTTTTT. The rearrangement links TRBV6-5 to TRBJ2-2, with 11 bases aligning to TRBD2. J lost 9 bases, V lost 6 bases, and 9 bases had no gene match. The CDR3 sequence is 15 residues long. Germline V CDR1 and CDR2: MNHEY, SVGAGI.